The rows below give T cell receptor beta chains drawn from one sample of a study of Ad26.COV2.S vaccination and SARS-CoV-2 variants. Profiling relied on immunoSEQ multiplex PCR, and the TCRdb table lists in-frame clones only, not all of them. The profile covers hundreds of thousands of clones, with roughly 84% appearing a single time and around 3.5% taken by the ten largest. This specimen consisted of peripheral blood, obtained in a trial of Ad26.COV2.S vaccine versus placebo. The receptor set was obtained from a person between 18 and 59 years old who received the Ad26.COV2.S COVID-19 vaccine or a placebo. CDR3s include the opening cysteine and the closing phenylalanine or tryptophan. Fields, in order: clone size, J gene, D gene, V gene, CDR3 protein, CDR3 DNA. A D gene is named only where the DNA matches it firmly. Part of the rows lack a size; the others show once, few, many or a class for expanded clones.

size: NA; J: TRBJ1-5; D: NA; V: TRBV6-5; CDR3: CASSPRDWDQPQHF; DNA: TGTGCCAGCAGTCCGAGGGACTGGGATCAGCCCCAGCATTTT
size: NA; J: TRBJ1-1; D: NA; V: TRBV27; CDR3: CASSFRGNTEAFF; DNA: TGTGCCAGCAGTTTTCGGGGGAACACTGAAGCTTTCTTT
size: NA; J: TRBJ1-5; D: NA; V: TRBV15; CDR3: CATSRDRGMGQPQHF; DNA: TGTGCCACCAGCAGAGATCGGGGAATGGGTCAGCCCCAGCATTTT
size: NA; J: TRBJ1-4; D: NA; V: TRBV2; CDR3: CASSDDFGGLDEKLFF; DNA: TGTGCCAGCAGTGATGATTTTGGGGGTTTGGATGAAAAACTGTTTTTT
size: NA; J: TRBJ2-3; D: NA; V: TRBV27; CDR3: CASSARPWDTQYF; DNA: TGTGCCAGCAGTGCCCGACCATGGGATACGCAGTATTTT
size: NA; J: TRBJ1-4; D: NA; V: TRBV27; CDR3: CASAPGHTREKLFF; DNA: TGTGCCAGCGCACCGGGTCACACGAGGGAAAAACTGTTTTTT
size: NA; J: TRBJ1-6; D: NA; V: TRBV7-2; CDR3: CASSSRIADSPLHF; DNA: TGTGCCAGCAGCTCCCGGATTGCGGATTCACCCCTCCACTTT
size: few; J: TRBJ2-7; D: NA; V: TRBV15; CDR3: CATSRVDSYEQYF; DNA: TGTGCCACCAGCAGAGTTGACAGCTACGAGCAGTACTTC
size: few; J: TRBJ1-5; D: NA; V: TRBV2; CDR3: CASSAQQGDNQPQHF; DNA: TGTGCCAGCAGTGCCCAACAGGGCGATAATCAGCCCCAGCATTTT
size: NA; J: TRBJ2-3; D: TRBD1; V: TRBV9; CDR3: CASSGTGGGADTQYF; DNA: TGTGCCAGCAGCGGGACAGGAGGTGGTGCTGATACGCAGTATTTT
size: NA; J: TRBJ1-2; D: TRBD1; V: TRBV6-5; CDR3: CASSSRTGGYTF; DNA: TGTGCCAGCAGTTCACGGACAGGCGGCTACACCTTC
size: NA; J: TRBJ1-1; D: NA; V: TRBV18; CDR3: CASSLQGTINTEAFF; DNA: TGTGCCAGCTCACTGCAGGGGACTATCAACACTGAAGCTTTCTTT
size: NA; J: TRBJ1-1; D: NA; V: TRBV7-9; CDR3: CASSFGNTEAFF; DNA: TGTGCCAGCAGCTTTGGGAACACTGAAGCTTTCTTT
size: once; J: TRBJ2-2; D: NA; V: TRBV18; CDR3: CASSPEGRNTGELFF; DNA: TGTGCCAGCTCACCAGAGGGGCGGAACACCGGGGAGCTGTTTTTT
size: NA; J: TRBJ1-2; D: NA; V: TRBV3-1/TRBV3-2; CDR3: CASSSRTTASYGYTF; DNA: TGTGCCAGCAGCTCCCGGACCACGGCTAGCTATGGCTACACCTTC
size: NA; J: TRBJ2-5; D: TRBD2; V: TRBV4-1; CDR3: CASSQSGLAVQETQYF; DNA: TGCGCCAGCAGCCAATCGGGACTAGCGGTTCAAGAGACCCAGTACTTC
size: NA; J: TRBJ2-7; D: NA; V: TRBV11-3; CDR3: CASSLDPSGQQYF; DNA: TGTGCCAGCAGCTTAGATCCATCGGGGCAGCAGTACTTC
size: NA; J: TRBJ1-2; D: NA; V: TRBV5-1; CDR3: CASSPGDGYTF; DNA: TGCGCCAGCAGCCCAGGGGACGGCTACACCTTC
size: NA; J: TRBJ2-1; D: NA; V: TRBV9; CDR3: CASSEVGGSYNEQFF; DNA: TGTGCCAGCAGCGAGGTAGGGGGGTCCTACAATGAGCAGTTCTTC
size: NA; J: TRBJ2-2; D: NA; V: TRBV18; CDR3: CASSPQPTGELFF; DNA: TGTGCCAGCTCACCACAGCCCACCGGGGAGCTGTTTTTT
size: once; J: TRBJ2-1; D: TRBD2; V: TRBV4-2; CDR3: CASSPSAGGPSWEQFF; DNA: TGTGCCAGCAGCCCCTCAGCGGGGGGGCCGTCCTGGGAGCAGTTCTTC
size: NA; J: TRBJ1-2; D: NA; V: TRBV6-5; CDR3: CASSQTANYGYTF; DNA: TGTGCCAGCAGTCAGACAGCTAACTATGGCTACACCTTC
size: NA; J: TRBJ2-1; D: NA; V: TRBV7-9; CDR3: CASSLAANEQFF; DNA: TGTGCCAGCAGCTTGGCCGCCAATGAGCAGTTCTTC
size: NA; J: TRBJ1-2; D: NA; V: TRBV6-6; CDR3: CASTTYREYGYTF; DNA: TGTGCCAGCACTACCTACAGGGAATATGGCTACACCTTC
size: NA; J: TRBJ1-4; D: NA; V: TRBV4-1; CDR3: CASSQEGLVGARGANEKLFF; DNA: TGCGCCAGCAGCCAAGAAGGCTTAGTTGGGGCGCGCGGGGCTAATGAAAAACTGTTTTTT
size: once; J: TRBJ2-7; D: NA; V: TRBV6-5; CDR3: CASSYAGPYEQYF; DNA: TGTGCCAGCAGTTACGCGGGACCCTACGAGCAGTACTTC
size: NA; J: TRBJ1-1; D: NA; V: TRBV4-3; CDR3: CASAPGTGTEAFF; DNA: TGCGCCAGCGCCCCGGGAACGGGGACTGAAGCTTTCTTT
size: NA; J: TRBJ1-1; D: NA; V: TRBV9; CDR3: CASSQGVSSRPGAFF; DNA: TGTGCCAGCAGCCAGGGAGTGAGCTCCCGACCCGGAGCTTTCTTT
size: NA; J: TRBJ2-2; D: NA; V: TRBV10-3; CDR3: CAISGTNANTGELFF; DNA: TGTGCCATCAGTGGGACGAATGCGAACACCGGGGAGCTGTTTTTT
size: NA; J: TRBJ2-5; D: NA; V: TRBV7-6; CDR3: CASSPRRETQYF; DNA: TGTGCCAGCAGCCCCCGCCGTGAGACCCAGTACTTC
size: few; J: TRBJ2-3; D: NA; V: TRBV7-9; CDR3: CASSAGAEPTDTQYF; DNA: TGTGCCAGCAGCGCCGGCGCGGAGCCCACAGATACGCAGTATTTT
size: NA; J: TRBJ1-5; D: TRBD1; V: TRBV27; CDR3: CASSWGQGSNQPQHF; DNA: TGTGCCAGCAGTTGGGGACAGGGGAGCAATCAGCCCCAGCATTTT
size: NA; J: TRBJ2-3; D: TRBD1; V: TRBV5-5; CDR3: CASSPSGTGAPNTQYF; DNA: TGTGCCAGCAGCCCCTCCGGGACAGGGGCCCCAAATACGCAGTATTTT
size: NA; J: TRBJ1-2; D: NA; V: TRBV12-5; CDR3: CASGPAGYGYTF; DNA: TGTGCTAGTGGTCCGGCTGGCTATGGCTACACCTTC
size: once; J: TRBJ2-3; D: NA; V: TRBV11-3; CDR3: CASSLGWEVGDTQYF; DNA: TGTGCCAGCAGCTTAGGGTGGGAGGTCGGAGATACGCAGTATTTT
size: NA; J: TRBJ2-1; D: NA; V: TRBV4-3; CDR3: CASSQAGAEQFF; DNA: TGCGCCAGCAGCCAAGCCGGTGCGGAGCAGTTCTTC
size: NA; J: TRBJ2-3; D: NA; V: TRBV18; CDR3: CASSLRTENTDTQYF; DNA: TGTGCCAGCTCACTAAGGACAGAAAACACAGATACGCAGTATTTT
size: NA; J: TRBJ1-1; D: NA; V: TRBV3-1/TRBV3-2; CDR3: CASRYRDTVTEAFF; DNA: TGTGCCAGCAGATACAGGGACACGGTTACTGAAGCTTTCTTT
size: NA; J: TRBJ2-7; D: NA; V: TRBV7-9; CDR3: CASSLEGVAYEQYF; DNA: TGTGCCAGCAGCTTAGAGGGCGTGGCCTACGAGCAGTACTTC
size: NA; J: TRBJ1-5; D: NA; V: TRBV7-9; CDR3: CASSQISSNQPQHF; DNA: TGTGCCAGCAGCCAAATCTCAAGCAATCAGCCCCAGCATTTT
size: NA; J: TRBJ2-1; D: TRBD2; V: TRBV5-6; CDR3: CASSSSGGSYNEQFF; DNA: TGTGCCAGCAGCTCTAGCGGTGGCTCCTACAATGAGCAGTTCTTC
size: NA; J: TRBJ2-1; D: TRBD2; V: TRBV27; CDR3: CASRAGTSSYNEQFF; DNA: TGTGCCAGCAGAGCCGGGACTAGCTCTTACAATGAGCAGTTCTTC
size: NA; J: TRBJ1-1; D: TRBD1; V: TRBV27; CDR3: CANSLGQENTEAFF; DNA: TGTGCCAACAGCCTTGGACAGGAGAACACTGAAGCTTTCTTT
size: NA; J: TRBJ2-3; D: NA; V: TRBV7-2; CDR3: CASSLVGPLAGADTQYF; DNA: TGTGCCAGCAGCTTAGTAGGGCCGTTAGCTGGCGCAGATACGCAGTATTTT
size: NA; J: TRBJ1-2; D: NA; V: TRBV3-1/TRBV3-2; CDR3: CASSQSDRKHLLGYTF; DNA: TGTGCCAGCAGCCAAAGCGACCGCAAACACCTTTTAGGCTACACCTTC
size: NA; J: TRBJ2-6; D: NA; V: TRBV5-1; CDR3: CASSPGPVSGANVLTF; DNA: TGCGCCAGCAGCCCCGGACCGGTCTCTGGGGCCAACGTCCTGACTTTC
size: NA; J: TRBJ2-7; D: TRBD1; V: TRBV6-6; CDR3: CASRGGQGHYEQYF; DNA: TGTGCCAGCAGGGGCGGACAGGGTCACTACGAGCAGTACTTC
size: NA; J: TRBJ1-2; D: TRBD1; V: TRBV10-3; CDR3: CAISETGVMRGYTF; DNA: TGTGCCATTAGTGAGACAGGGGTTATGCGCGGCTACACCTTC
size: NA; J: TRBJ1-2; D: NA; V: TRBV3-1/TRBV3-2; CDR3: CASSQDRYISF; DNA: TGTGCCAGCAGCCAAGATAGGTACATAAGCTTC
size: NA; J: TRBJ1-3; D: NA; V: TRBV7-8; CDR3: CASSPVSAGNTIYF; DNA: TGTGCCAGCAGCCCAGTAAGTGCTGGAAACACCATATATTTT
size: NA; J: TRBJ2-2; D: NA; V: TRBV11-3; CDR3: CASSLGGSNTGELFF; DNA: TGTGCCAGCAGCTTAGGGGGTTCGAACACCGGGGAGCTGTTTTTT
size: NA; J: TRBJ1-1; D: NA; V: TRBV30; CDR3: CAWNRAGPLNTEAFF; DNA: TGTGCCTGGAACCGTGCAGGCCCTCTGAACACTGAAGCTTTCTTT
size: NA; J: TRBJ2-3; D: TRBD2; V: TRBV29-1; CDR3: CSGLAGMWGTDTQYF; DNA: TGCAGCGGACTAGCGGGGATGTGGGGCACAGATACGCAGTATTTT
size: NA; J: TRBJ2-1; D: NA; V: TRBV28; CDR3: CASSLKNRDWSQFF; DNA: TGTGCCAGCAGTTTAAAAAACCGGGACTGGTCGCAGTTCTTC
size: NA; J: TRBJ1-1; D: NA; V: TRBV7-2; CDR3: CASSLAYGGYTEAFF; DNA: TGTGCCAGCAGCTTAGCGTATGGGGGTTACACTGAAGCTTTCTTT